This T cell receptor beta chain was documented in a study of cytomegalovirus exposure and HLA in healthy donors. Study context: Researchers found that under 90% of fewer than 450 genotyped donors fell within the Caucasian-associated ancestry cluster. Study outcomes and limitations: According to the study, roughly 160 TCR beta chains were cytomegalovirus-associated.

Comment on this clone: Its antigen is still unknown.

Germline lookup yields CDR1 SGDLS and CDR2 YYNGEE. This CDR3 contains 14 residues. V lost 4 bases and J 6 bases, leaving 13 bases between the germline ends. With 60 Vbeta and 13 Jbeta primers, the PCR was carried out. Original processing methods: Roughly 11 million of the 80 million or so unique TCR beta chains counted in a later analysis were shared. This table comes from immunoSEQ multiplex PCR, and its TCRdb copy is limited to in-frame clones, with some not included. V, J and clone size are those of that table, while D and trimming were read from the DNA. The table has a few hundred thousand clones, 65% to 75% seen once.

The origin of this receptor is a woman under 40 in good health and CMV-seronegative. This chain uses TRBV9 with TRBJ2-2; D perhaps matches TRBD2 (7 bases). Specimen: PBMCs. DNA of the CDR3: TGTGCCAGCAGCATCTGGGGGGGCCCCGGGGAGCTGTTTTTT. This translates into CASSIWGGPGELFF.